The clone carrying this T cell receptor (beta chain) has a single count. RNA, at 0.5 to 1 ug, was reverse transcribed with random hexamers. The TCR beta CDR3 was amplified by immunoSEQ multiplex PCR across 54 Vbeta, 13 Jbeta. TCRdb processed the immunoSEQ multiplex PCR reads anew with MiXCR; each CDR3 protein has one entry. Among about 120,000 distinct CDR3 sequences, 80% to 95% were seen once, and the ten largest hold about 0.11%. V lost 2 bases to trimming and J lost 0 bases, with 5 bases between them. CDR1 and CDR2 (germline): LGHNA, YNFKEQ. The CDR3 runs 14 residues. This entry is derived from a study of CD8 T cells in Susac syndrome. CD8+ and CD4+ T cells from blood underwent TCR beta sequencing, which was carried out in a high-throughput format.

The sequence was collected from a human donor in good health. V gene TRBV4-2 combines with J gene TRBJ1-3, with unresolved D. Specimen: CD8+ T cells from PBMCs. The CDR3, as DNA: TGTGCCAGCAGCCAAACAGACTCTGGAAACACCATATATTTT. Amino acids: CASSQTDSGNTIYF.